Below, 17 T cell receptor beta chains from the same sample are listed, as sequenced in a study of cytomegalovirus exposure and HLA in healthy donors. The PCR contained 60 Vbeta and 13 Jbeta primers. Clones were sequenced by immunoSEQ multiplex PCR, and TCRdb holds only the in-frame ones, with some missing. The data show approximately 170,000 clones, around 67% seen once. Material: PBMCs. The receptors here all came from a woman aged 25 to 39 in good health and CMV-seropositive.

The rearrangement joins TRBV5-6 to TRBJ1-1; 8 bases agree with TRBD1. Germline V gene sequence: CDR1 SGHDT, CDR2 YYEEEE. This CDR3 has 17 amino acids. Unmatched junction bases numbered 17, after V lost 4 bases and J lost 6 bases. CDR3 residues: CASSPGTGTEIRAEAFF. The CDR3 bases are TGTGCCAGCAGCCCCGGGACAGGAACCGAGATTCGTGCTGAAGCTTTCTTT. Supplemented by reference TRBV5-6 and TRBJ1-1, the full variable domain reads DAGVTQSPTHLIKTRGQQVTLRCSPKSGHDTVSWYQQALGQGPQFIFQYYEEEERQRGNFPDRFSGHQFPNYSSELNVNALLLGDSALYLCASSPGTGTEIRAEAFFGQGTRLTVV.

This clone was seen more than once but under ten times. The J gene is TRBJ2-7, the V gene TRBV6-5, with a possible D match to TRBD1 (5 bases). Germline V gene data show CDR1 as MNHEY and CDR2 as SVGAGI. V was trimmed by 2 bases and J by 6 bases, leaving 5 bases between them. The CDR3 sequence is 11 residues long. The CDR3 DNA is TGTGCCAGCAGTTACAGGGGCGAGCAGTACTTC. This translates into CASSYRGEQYF.

The gene calls are TRBV19 and TRBJ2-1; 8 bases align to TRBD2. Germline V gene data show CDR1 as LNHDA and CDR2 as SQIVND (reference sequence). The CDR3 length is 16 residues. The V segment lost 5 bases and the J segment 6 bases; nucleotides outside the gene matches: 12. CDR3 bases: TGTGCCAGTAGTCCCGAAGCGGGAGTAGCCTTCAATGAGCAGTTCTTC. Translated: CASSPEAGVAFNEQFF.

The genes are TRBV12-5 and TRBJ1-1; possibly TRBD1 for D (5 bases). Germline CDR1 reads LGHNT; CDR2 reads FRNRAP. This CDR3 region has 12 residues. V gave up 6 bases and J gave up 5 bases, with 10 bases separating them. Here the CDR3 reads CASGNGGTEAFF. CDR3 DNA sequence: TGTGCTAGTGGAAATGGGGGGACTGAAGCTTTCTTT.

The chain carries TRBV14 and TRBJ2-1; TRBD1 matches at 9 bases. Looked up from germline, CDR1 is SGHDN and CDR2 is FVKESK. The CDR3 loop spans 16 amino acids. V shed 3 bases and J 5 bases; nucleotides not matched to a gene: 8. CDR3 bases: TGTGCCAGCAGCCAGAGGCCGGGACAGGGTGACAATGAGCAGTTCTTC. Protein product: CASSQRPGQGDNEQFF.

This clone was seen more than once but under ten times. This sequence joins TRBV15 and TRBJ2-1, with 8 bases matching TRBD1. The germline V gene encodes CDR1 LNHNV and CDR2 YYDKDF (reference sequence). The CDR3 is 14 residues long. The trim removed 7 bases at V and 6 bases at J, leaving 8 bases unmatched. CDR3 sequence reads: CATTLTGEGNEQFF. For the CDR3, the DNA is TGTGCCACCACTTTGACAGGGGAAGGCAATGAGCAGTTCTTC.

As for this clone: One junction end does not reproduce the germline sequence, and a read error may be involved. The sample has other DNA sequences that encode this CDR3 too. The CDR3 here is CASIGWRETPYSYEQYF. DNA of the CDR3: TGTGCCAGTATAGGGTGGCGGGAGACCCCATACTCCTACGAGCAGTACTTT. This chain connects TRBV28 to TRBJ2-7; 7 bases agree with TRBD2. The CDR3 is 17 amino acids. Germline V gene sequence: CDR1 MDHEN, CDR2 SYDVKM.

The V and J genes are TRBV11-3 and TRBJ1-5; D gene unclear. The CDR3 runs to 14 residues. Germline V CDR1 and CDR2: SGHNT, YENEEA. V lost 8 bases, J lost 2 bases, and 13 bases lay in between. CDR3 DNA sequence: TGTGCCAGCCTCGTACCACCGGGCAATCAGCCCCAGCATTTT. This codes for CASLVPPGNQPQHF.

V and J are TRBV11-2 and TRBJ1-5; no reliable D call. The V gene's germline CDR1 is SGHAT and CDR2 FQNNGV. V lost 2 bases and J 3 bases, leaving 5 bases between the germline ends. This CDR3 has 13 residues. CDR3 region: CASSLTDNQPQHF. The CDR3 bases are TGTGCCAGCAGCTTAACAGACAATCAGCCCCAGCATTTT.

V usage is TRBV27 and J usage is TRBJ2-2, with no clear D. In germline, CDR1 is MNHEY, CDR2 SMNVEV (reference sequence). Deletions cut 1 base from V and 1 base from J, with 4 bases between. The length of the CDR3 is 14 residues. The CDR3 DNA sequence: TGTGCCAGCAGTTTATTAGAGAACACCGGGGAGCTGTTTTTT. It translates to CASSLLENTGELFF.

V and J are TRBV7-9 and TRBJ2-7; tentatively, D is TRBD2 (6 bases). Trimming stripped 4 bases from V and 8 bases from J, with 15 bases between. Per the germline V gene, CDR1 is SEHNR and CDR2 is FQNEAQ (reference sequence). The CDR3 sequence is 13 residues long. The chain's CDR3 is CASSSSETRKQYF. CDR3 DNA: TGTGCCAGCAGCTCTTCCGAGACTAGGAAGCAGTACTTC.

The chain carries TRBV2 and TRBJ2-5; D is ambiguous. The J call could be wrong; TRBJ2-7 is a better fit for the DNA end. CDR1 and CDR2 from the germline V gene are SNHLY and FYNNEI. The CDR3 has 14 residues. The CDR3 spells CASSSDSARLEQYF. In nucleotides, the CDR3 is TGTGCCAGCAGTTCAGACTCCGCGCGGCTCGAGCAGTACTTC.

The V call is TRBV28, the J call TRBJ1-4; perhaps TRBD1 as D (5 bases). The ends were cut back, 3 bases at V and 11 bases at J, with 16 bases in the middle. CDR1 and CDR2 from the germline V gene are MDHEN and SYDVKM. This CDR3 contains 14 residues. This chain's CDR3 is CASSFWAYDSKLFF. DNA of the CDR3: TGTGCCAGCAGTTTTTGGGCCTATGACAGTAAACTGTTTTTT.

This clone showed up just once. This chain links TRBV29-1 with TRBJ2-5, with 14 bases fitting TRBD2. The DNA end favors TRBJ2-7, so the J call may be wrong. This CDR3 spans 16 amino acids. Germline assignment: CDR1 SQVTM and CDR2 ANQGSEA. This CDR3 reads CSVEKGLAGAAYEQYF. CDR3 nucleotides: TGCAGCGTTGAAAAGGGACTAGCGGGAGCGGCCTACGAGCAGTACTTC.

This chain links TRBV9 with TRBJ2-2, with 7 bases fitting TRBD2. This CDR3 has 16 residues. The V and J ends lost 0 bases and 5 bases, in that order; junction bases with no gene match: 7. Germline CDR1 SGDLS, CDR2 YYNGEE. The DNA of the CDR3 is TGTGCCAGCAGCGTAGAGGCGGGAGCGTCAACCGGGGAGCTGTTTTTT. As protein: CASSVEAGASTGELFF.

This clone showed up just once. J is TRBJ2-2 and V is TRBV18; 14 bases map to TRBD2. CDR1 is KGHSH and CDR2 is LQKENI in the germline V gene. CDR3 length: 18 amino acids. J was trimmed by 0 bases and V by 1 base; bases with no gene match: 1. This CDR3 reads CASSPRGLAGANTGELFF. CDR3 sequence (DNA): TGTGCCAGCTCACCACGGGGACTAGCGGGAGCGAACACCGGGGAGCTGTTTTTT.

This sequence joins TRBV6-5 and TRBJ2-1; D unclear. The CDR3 length is 12 residues. V lost 6 bases and J 6 bases, leaving 9 bases between the germline ends. Germline V lookup: CDR1 MNHEY, CDR2 SVGAGI. The CDR3 DNA is TGTGCCAGCAGCCGCGGAGTCAATGAGCAGTTCTTC. This encodes CASSRGVNEQFF.